The clone carrying this T cell receptor (beta chain) has at least ten counts. Its antigen is unidentified. This record comes from a study of T-cell memory formation after mild COVID-19. Across the study: Largely, TCR clusters stayed within a single donor.

General study results and limits: The authors did not confirm SARS-CoV-2 specificity of second-wave clones peaking day 37. A balance of CD4 and CD8 characterized clones contracting day 15 to 85, whereas later expanders leaned CD4+.

TCR alpha and TCR beta cDNA libraries carrying sample barcodes and UMIs came from 5'RACE with constant-segment primers. MiXCR, run by TCRdb on the 5' RACE reads, gives a single entry per CDR3 protein. Here the sample spans 150,000 or so distinct CDR3 sequences, approximately 14% being singletons. The source material was PBMCs or a T cell subset sorted from them (not recorded which). The receptor comes from an adult woman who had mild COVID-19 (a few samples of this study predate the infection). Cell type and time point are not known.

The CDR3, as DNA: TGCGCCAGCAGCCAAAGAAGTGGGAGTGGGGGTGAGACCCAGTACTTC. This sequence encodes CASSQRSGSGGETQYF. The V gene is TRBV4-1, the J gene TRBJ2-5; D possibly matches TRBD1 or TRBD2 (5 bases each). This CDR3 is built from 16 residues. Germline V gene sequence: CDR1 MGHRA, CDR2 YSYEKL. V lost 2 bases to trimming and J lost 5 bases, with 18 bases between them.